Listed below are T cell receptor beta chains from one sample, sequenced in a study of blood T cell repertoires in COVID-19. Some clones are missing from TCRdb's copy, which holds only in-frame ones; the method was immunoSEQ multiplex PCR. The profile covers around 320,000 clones, with roughly 91% appearing a single time and around 10% taken by the ten largest. Sequenced: peripheral blood. These receptors were obtained from a woman aged 25 to 39 with COVID-19, enrolled during active disease. Each CDR3 is given with its conserved first and last residue. A D gene is named only where the DNA matches it firmly. Only some rows state a clone size, as once, few, many or a class for expanded clones.

D,J,length,V,size,DNA,CDR3
.,TRBJ2-7,15,TRBV18,.,TGTGCCAGCTCAACCGGAGGTCCAGCGGCCTACGAGCAGTACTTC,CASSTGGPAAYEQYF
TRBD2,TRBJ2-3,15,TRBV3-1/TRBV3-2,.,TGTGCCAGCAGCCAAGTCGCGGGGGGGGCGTATACGCAGTATTTT,CASSQVAGGAYTQYF
TRBD1,TRBJ1-5,13,TRBV5-1,.,TGCGCCAGCAGCCACACCGACAGGGGATCCCAGCATTTT,CASSHTDRGSQHF
.,TRBJ2-7,16,TRBV21-1,.,TGTGCCATCCCGACAGGGCAGAACCAGGATCCCTACGAGCAGTACTTC,CAIPTGQNQDPYEQYF
TRBD2,TRBJ2-3,17,TRBV10-2,.,TGCGCCAGCAGAGACCTAGTAGCGGGGGGGAACACAGATACGCAGTATTTT,CASRDLVAGGNTDTQYF
.,TRBJ1-1,19,TRBV15,.,TGTGCCACCAGCAGACCACCTTGGGGCAGTACTTTTTCGGTAACTGAAGCTTTCTTT,CATSRPPWGSTFSVTEAFF
TRBD2,TRBJ2-5,16,TRBV5-6,.,TGTGCCAGCAGGACCCCCGGGACTAGTACTTCCGAGACCCAGTACTTC,CASRTPGTSTSETQYF
.,TRBJ1-2,15,TRBV18,.,TGTGCCAGCTCACCGCTACAGGCTACTAACTATGGCTACACCTTC,CASSPLQATNYGYTF
TRBD1,TRBJ1-5,18,TRBV19,few,TGTGCCAGTAGTAAACTGGGACACGCGGGACAGGGCTATCAGCCCCAGCATTTT,CASSKLGHAGQGYQPQHF
.,TRBJ1-2,15,TRBV5-4,.,TGTGCCAGCAGCTTGGTGGAGACAGCAGTTTATGGCTACACCTTC,CASSLVETAVYGYTF
.,TRBJ1-3,14,TRBV30,.,TGTGCCTGGAGTGCGGGGGACTCTGGAAACACCATATATTTT,CAWSAGDSGNTIYF
.,TRBJ2-5,13,TRBV10-2,.,TGCGCCAGCAGTGGCCACAGGCAAGAGACCCAGTACTTC,CASSGHRQETQYF
.,TRBJ2-7,14,TRBV11-2,.,TGTGCCAGCAGCTTAGCCAGGGGCTCCTACGAGCAGTACTTC,CASSLARGSYEQYF
TRBD1,TRBJ2-7,16,TRBV5-6,.,TGTGCCAGCAGCTTGTATGGGACAGGGGATCCCTACGAGCAGTACTTC,CASSLYGTGDPYEQYF
TRBD1,TRBJ2-7,14,TRBV6-5,.,TGTGCCAGCAGTTACGGACAGGAACTCTACGAGCAGTACTTC,CASSYGQELYEQYF
TRBD1,TRBJ1-5,15,TRBV7-9,.,TGTGCCAGCAGCGCGACCGGACAGGCGAATCAGCCCCAGCATTTT,CASSATGQANQPQHF
TRBD1,TRBJ2-7,16,TRBV7-6,.,TGTGCCAGCAGCTTAGGTTCCGGGACAGGGATCTACGAGCAGTACTTC,CASSLGSGTGIYEQYF
.,TRBJ1-1,14,TRBV21-1,.,TGTGCCAGCAGCGAGGGACAGGGTGGCACTGAAGCTTTCTTT,CASSEGQGGTEAFF
.,TRBJ2-3,16,TRBV6-6,.,TGTGCCAGCAGTTCACCCCGGGACACGGGCACAGATACGCAGTATTTT,CASSSPRDTGTDTQYF
TRBD1,TRBJ2-2,15,TRBV6-5,.,TGTGCCAGCAGCCCAGACAGGGTTGGGACCGGGGAGCTGTTTTTT,CASSPDRVGTGELFF
.,TRBJ2-5,15,TRBV9,.,TGTGCCAGCAGCGTAGGGGCCCGGTCCCAAGAGACCCAGTACTTC,CASSVGARSQETQYF
TRBD1,TRBJ1-2,14,TRBV6-5,.,TGTGCCAGCAGTTACGGGGCAGGGGGAAGTGGCTACACCTTC,CASSYGAGGSGYTF
.,TRBJ2-1,13,TRBV12-3/TRBV12-4,.,TGTGCCAGCAGTTCCGGACTTTTCAATGAGCAGTTCTTC,CASSSGLFNEQFF
.,TRBJ2-7,12,TRBV5-6,.,TGTGCCAGCAGCTCTCAGAGGTCTCGGCAGTACTTC,CASSSQRSRQYF
.,TRBJ1-2,13,TRBV12-3/TRBV12-4,.,TGTGCCAGCAGTTTTCTGAGGATATATGGCTACACCTTC,CASSFLRIYGYTF
TRBD1,TRBJ1-5,17,TRBV18,.,TGTGCCAGCTCACTAGCCCGGAGGGGGCCTGGGAATCAGCCCCAGCATTTT,CASSLARRGPGNQPQHF
.,TRBJ1-3,14,TRBV6-5,.,TGTGCCCTAGGGGTGATCAGCTCTGGAAACACCATATATTTT,CALGVISSGNTIYF
.,TRBJ1-1,13,TRBV12-3/TRBV12-4,.,TGTGCCAGCAGCAAATTAGTCGTCGCTGAAGCTTTCTTT,CASSKLVVAEAFF
TRBD1,TRBJ1-2,13,TRBV19,.,TGTGCCAGTAGCTATGGGACAGACTATGGCTACACCTTC,CASSYGTDYGYTF
.,TRBJ2-4,16,TRBV11-2,many,TGTGCCAGCAGCTTAGTGGCGACCCGGAGTTTGCACATTCAGTACTTC,CASSLVATRSLHIQYF
.,TRBJ1-3,14,TRBV5-8,.,TGTGCCAGCAGCAGGGGGATTACTGGAAACACCATATATTTT,CASSRGITGNTIYF
.,TRBJ1-6,14,TRBV28,.,TGTGCCAGCACCCCCACCGGAGGAATTTCACCCCTCCACTTT,CASTPTGGISPLHF
.,TRBJ2-2,18,TRBV18,few,TGTGCCAGCTTACCGCCAGGGGCGAACCTGCGGGACACCGGGGAGCTGTTTTTT,CASLPPGANLRDTGELFF
TRBD1,TRBJ1-2,14,TRBV5-1,.,TGCGCCAGCACTAGTGGACAGGGTGGCTATGGCTACACCTTC,CASTSGQGGYGYTF
.,TRBJ2-7,13,TRBV5-1,.,TGCGCCAGCAGTAACCAGGGTTCCGACGAGCAGTACTTC,CASSNQGSDEQYF
.,TRBJ1-2,13,TRBV10-3,.,TGTGCCATCAGTTTGGGGCAGGGATATGGCTACACCTTC,CAISLGQGYGYTF
TRBD1,TRBJ2-1,18,TRBV11-2,.,TGTGCCAGCAGCTTACCCCCGACAGGGCCGAAGATCTACAATGAGCAGTTCTTC,CASSLPPTGPKIYNEQFF
TRBD2,TRBJ2-5,16,TRBV5-1,.,TGCGCCAGCAGCTTGACTAGCGGGGGGGCCGTGGAGACCCAGTACTTC,CASSLTSGGAVETQYF
.,TRBJ1-4,13,TRBV7-2,.,TGTGCCAGCAGCTTAAGTGGGGAGGAAAAACTGTTTTTT,CASSLSGEEKLFF
TRBD1,TRBJ1-2,14,TRBV19,once,TGTGCCAGTAGTACCCCCTCGACAGGGGATGGCTACACCTTC,CASSTPSTGDGYTF
.,TRBJ2-1,16,TRBV4-2,.,TGTGCCAGCAGCCAAGCGTCGACTTCATCCTACAATGAGCAGTTCTTC,CASSQASTSSYNEQFF
TRBD1,TRBJ1-2,15,TRBV9,.,TGTGCCAGCAGCGTTGACAGGGGTAGTTACTATGGCTACACCTTC,CASSVDRGSYYGYTF
TRBD1,TRBJ2-3,16,TRBV5-6,.,TGTGCCAGCAGCTTCCCGACAGGGGCCGTTAGAAATACGCAGTATTTT,CASSFPTGAVRNTQYF
TRBD2,TRBJ2-3,16,TRBV6-6,.,TGTGCCAGCAGTCATAAAGTAGCGGGGGGACGAGATACGCAGTATTTT,CASSHKVAGGRDTQYF
.,TRBJ1-3,14,TRBV5-1,once,TGCGCCAGCAGCTGGGAGGGGCATGGAAACACCATATATTTT,CASSWEGHGNTIYF
TRBD2,TRBJ2-3,14,TRBV5-1,.,TGCGCCAGCAGCGGGGCGGGACTAGCGGGTACGCAGTATTTT,CASSGAGLAGTQYF
TRBD1,TRBJ1-3,14,TRBV19,.,TGTGCCACCACGGGACAGTCGTCTGGAAACACCATATATTTT,CATTGQSSGNTIYF
.,TRBJ1-3,16,TRBV7-9,medium-sized,TGTGCCAGCAGCCCTAGTGACGCCTCCTCTGGAAACACCATATATTTT,CASSPSDASSGNTIYF
.,TRBJ1-4,16,TRBV6-1,.,TGTGCCAGCAGTGGCGGGAGCAGGGTTCGTAATGAAAAACTGTTTTTT,CASSGGSRVRNEKLFF
TRBD2,TRBJ2-1,15,TRBV2,.,TGTGCCAGCAGTGAAGGGGTAGCGGGGGGGCTTGAGCAGTTCTTC,CASSEGVAGGLEQFF
TRBD1,TRBJ2-7,16,TRBV7-8,once,TGTGCCAGCAGCGCCATAGGACAGGTGAGCTCCTACGAGCAGTACTTC,CASSAIGQVSSYEQYF
.,TRBJ2-5,14,TRBV4-1,.,TGCGCCAGCAGCCAACTAAGGGGTGGCGAGACCCAGTACTTC,CASSQLRGGETQYF
.,TRBJ1-2,13,TRBV27,.,TGTGCCAGCATGGGACATCAGCTCGATGGCTACACCTTC,CASMGHQLDGYTF
.,TRBJ1-1,14,TRBV7-2,once,TGTGCCAGCAGCTTAGCGACACCGAACACTGAAGCTTTCTTT,CASSLATPNTEAFF
TRBD1,TRBJ2-7,15,TRBV14,few,TGTGCCAGCAGCCACGGGACAGGGATCGGGTACGAGCAGTACTTC,CASSHGTGIGYEQYF
.,TRBJ1-1,15,TRBV19,.,TGTGCCAGTAGCCTACTCCAGGTTTATAACACTGAAGCTTTCTTT,CASSLLQVYNTEAFF
.,TRBJ1-2,10,TRBV30,.,TGTGCCTGGCAAGGGGATGGCTACACCTTC,CAWQGDGYTF
.,TRBJ2-6,15,TRBV19,.,TGTGCCAGTAGCCCTCAGGACTCTGGGGCCAACGTCCTGACTTTC,CASSPQDSGANVLTF
TRBD1,TRBJ2-2,14,TRBV5-4,.,TGTGCCAGCAGCTTGGACAGGGGAACCGGGGAGCTGTTTTTT,CASSLDRGTGELFF
.,TRBJ2-7,14,TRBV19,.,TGTGCCAGTAGTCCAATGGGTGGGGCTCACGAGCAGTACTTC,CASSPMGGAHEQYF